This T cell receptor (beta chain) appears in the sequencing data of a study of blood T cell repertoires in COVID-19. Libraries were prepared by immunoSEQ multiplex PCR; TCRdb keeps only in-frame clonotypes and omits some of them. The sample records around 94,000 clones, 80% to 95% being singletons. This clone was picked up one time. This TCR was recovered from a woman aged 45-65 years with COVID-19, enrolled during active disease. Source material: peripheral blood.

CDR3 sequence (DNA): TGTGCCAGCAGTAGGAGGGCCCAGCGGGAGGAAGCTTTCTTT. Protein product: CASSRRAQREEAFF. The chain carries TRBV28 and TRBJ1-1; no firm D call. The CDR3 runs to 14 residues. Germline CDR1 is MDHEN and CDR2 is SYDVKM. V was clipped by 5 bases and J by 8 bases, with 18 bases between them. Combining the CDR3 with reference TRBV28 and TRBJ1-1 gives the whole variable domain DVKVTQSSRYLVKRTGEKVFLECVQDMDHENMFWYRQDPGLGLRLIYFSYDVKMKEKGDIPEGYSVSREKKERFSLILESASTNQTSMYLCASSRRAQREEAFFGQGTRLTVV.